Below, 27 T cell receptor beta chains from the same sample are listed, as sequenced in a study of T cell responses to AZD1222 COVID-19 vaccine. Generated by immunoSEQ multiplex PCR, the TCRdb table keeps only in-frame clones and is missing some. Found here are roughly 100,000 clones, roughly 89% of them singletons; the top ten hold 35% to 55%. The sequenced sample was peripheral blood, obtained 28 days after the second AZD1222 dose. The origin of the receptors is an adult who received the AZD1222 COVID-19 vaccine.

The gene calls are TRBV10-1 and TRBJ2-3; D is perhaps TRBD1 (6 bases). Looked up from germline, CDR1 is WNHNN and CDR2 is SYGVQD (reference sequence). The CDR3 runs to 13 residues. V was trimmed by 5 bases and J by 8 bases, leaving 14 bases between them. CDR3 residues: CASSSSQQGTQYF. In DNA, the CDR3 is TGCGCCAGCAGTTCCTCCCAACAGGGTACGCAGTATTTT.

CDR3 protein: CASSPPLTESIAGELFF. The CDR3 DNA is TGTGCCAGCAGCCCCCCTTTGACAGAATCTATAGCCGGGGAGCTGTTTTTT. The chain uses TRBV7-2 and TRBJ2-2; TRBD1 is a possible D gene (5 bases). CDR3 length: 17 residues. V lost 5 bases and J lost 6, with 22 bases in between. CDR1 is SGHTA, CDR2 FQGNSA, per germline. The full variable domain, rest sourced from reference TRBV7-2 and TRBJ2-2, is GAGVSQSPSNKVTEKGKDVELRCDPISGHTALYWYRQSLGQGLEFLIYFQGNSAPDKSGLPSDRFSAERTGGSVSTLTIQRTQQEDSAVYLCASSPPLTESIAGELFFGEGSRLTVL.

The CDR3 coding sequence is TGTGCCAGCAGTTACTCGAATCCTGAAGCTTTCTTT. Its translation: CASSYSNPEAFF. The chain is built from TRBV6-5 and TRBJ1-1, with D hard to call. V was trimmed by 0 bases and J by 6 bases, leaving 5 bases between them. Germline values: CDR1 MNHEY, CDR2 SVGAGI. This CDR3 contains 12 residues.

V and J are TRBV4-1 and TRBJ1-1; TRBD1 matches 7 bases. Germline V lookup: CDR1 MGHRA, CDR2 YSYEKL. The CDR3 totals 15 residues. Unmatched junction bases numbered 5, after V lost 4 bases and J lost 0 bases. CDR3 loop: CASSLLTGMNTEAFF. In DNA form, the CDR3 reads TGCGCCAGCAGCCTACTGACAGGGATGAACACTGAAGCTTTCTTT.

V gene TRBV28 combines with J gene TRBJ1-1; the match to TRBD1 covers 8 bases. Germline V gene sequence: CDR1 MDHEN, CDR2 SYDVKM. Unmatched junction bases numbered 10, after V lost 5 bases and J lost 5 bases. The CDR3 consists of 15 residues. DNA of the CDR3: TGTGCCAGCAGTCCGCACCGGGACAGGATAACTGAAGCTTTCTTT. Translation: CASSPHRDRITEAFF.

The chain links TRBV11-2 to TRBJ2-7, with D tentatively TRBD2 (5 bases). V lost 2 bases to trimming and J lost 0 bases, with 11 bases between them. This CDR3 has 15 amino acids. Germline-derived CDR1 and CDR2 are SGHAT and FQNNGV. CDR3 amino acids: CASSLSGGLSYEQYF. The CDR3 DNA is TGTGCCAGCAGCTTATCAGGCGGGCTCTCCTACGAGCAGTACTTC.

The chain employs TRBV7-8 and TRBJ2-5; the match to TRBD2 covers 12 bases. J was trimmed by 7 bases and V by 4 bases; bases with no gene match: 10. Germline V gives CDR1 SGHVS, CDR2 FQNEAQ. There are 16 residues in the CDR3. DNA for the CDR3: TGTGCCAGCAGCTCGTCGGGGACTAGCGGGTCCGGGACCCAGTACTTC. This encodes CASSSSGTSGSGTQYF.

V gene TRBV5-1 combines with J gene TRBJ2-3, with TRBD1 matching over 8 bases. The CDR3 consists of 16 residues. In germline, CDR1 is SGHRS, CDR2 YFSETQ. J lost 7 bases, V lost 5 bases, and 15 bases had no gene match. The CDR3 spells CASSRGQGMAGYTQYF. CDR3 nucleotide sequence: TGCGCCAGCAGTCGTGGACAGGGAATGGCGGGGTATACGCAGTATTTT.

This clone has just one count. The chain has TRBV11-2 and TRBJ2-3, with 8 bases that match TRBD2. The germline CDR1 and CDR2 sequences are SGHAT and FQNNGV. This CDR3 has 15 residues. Trimming took 1 base from V and 1 from J; bases not matched to a gene: 1. CDR3 coding DNA: TGTGCCAGCAGCTTAGCCGGGGGGGGCACAGATACGCAGTATTTT. It encodes CASSLAGGGTDTQYF.

V and J are TRBV4-3 and TRBJ1-6, with no clear D. With 1 base removed from V and 0 bases from J, the gap between germline ends came to 7 bases. Germline V gene lookup returns CDR1 LGHNA and CDR2 YSLEER. The CDR3 spans 16 residues. The chain's CDR3 is CASSQGHDSYNSPLHF. The CDR3, as DNA: TGCGCCAGCAGCCAAGGGCACGACTCCTATAATTCACCCCTCCACTTT.

The chain carries TRBV5-1 and TRBJ2-7, with D unclear. In germline, CDR1 is SGHRS, CDR2 YFSETQ. The CDR3 runs to 12 residues. The V and J ends lost 4 bases and 5 bases respectively, with 10 bases between them. CDR3 in amino acids: CASSAPSDEQYF. The CDR3 coding sequence is TGCGCCAGCAGCGCCCCTAGTGACGAGCAGTACTTC.

CDR3 region: CATSRDRSSPLHF. CDR3 coding DNA: TGTGCCACCAGCAGAGATCGGAGTTCACCCCTCCACTTT. V gene TRBV15 combines with J gene TRBJ1-6; D is unresolved. V lost 0 bases and J 9 bases, leaving 6 bases between the germline ends. In germline, CDR1 is LNHNV, CDR2 YYDKDF (reference sequence). The length of the CDR3 is 13 residues.

V and J are TRBV28 and TRBJ1-1; D is uncertain. The CDR3 loop spans 13 amino acids. Germline V gene lookup returns CDR1 MDHEN and CDR2 SYDVKM. Deletions cut 2 bases from V and 2 bases from J, with 6 bases between. Written as DNA, the CDR3 is TGTGCCAGCAGTTTAGTGGGAAACACTGAAGCTTTCTTT. Protein product: CASSLVGNTEAFF.

The chain has TRBV12-3 or TRBV12-4 and TRBJ2-1, with D perhaps matching TRBD1 (5 bases). The V end lost 6 bases, the J end lost 9 bases, and 12 bases lay between the germline ends. CDR3 length equals 12 residues. The CDR3 DNA reads TGTGCCAGCAGACTTAGGGGTCGTGAGCAGTTCTTC. It is translated as CASRLRGREQFF.

This clone was recorded only once. The chain uses TRBV5-1 and TRBJ2-7, with D possibly TRBD2 on 6 matching bases. This CDR3 spans 14 amino acids. Germline values: CDR1 SGHRS, CDR2 YFSETQ. The V end lost 4 bases, the J end lost 7 bases, and 18 bases lay between the germline ends. In DNA, the CDR3 is TGCGCCAGCAGCGTCGGGACGGAGGGTTTGGAGCAGTACTTC. It encodes CASSVGTEGLEQYF.

A note on this clone: This specimen includes other DNA sequences encoding the same CDR3. The CDR3 bases are TGCGCCAGCAGCTTGGGGCAAAACACCGGGGAGCTGTTTTTT. This sequence encodes CASSLGQNTGELFF. V usage is TRBV5-1 and J usage is TRBJ2-2; D remains unclear. V was pared by 0 bases and J by 2 bases, with 5 bases between. The CDR3 totals 14 residues. Germline V gene data show CDR1 as SGHRS and CDR2 as YFSETQ.

The genes are TRBV2 and TRBJ2-5; D is perhaps TRBD1 (6 bases). Trimming left V 6 bases short and J 2 bases short, with 10 bases between. CDR1 is SNHLY, CDR2 FYNNEI, per germline. The CDR3 consists of 13 residues. This CDR3 reads CASRSGQQETQYF. CDR3 in DNA: TGTGCCAGCAGGTCAGGACAGCAAGAGACCCAGTACTTC. The whole variable domain, filled in from reference TRBV2 and TRBJ2-5, reads EPEVTQTPSHQVTQMGQEVILRCVPISNHLYFYWYRQILGQKVEFLVSFYNNEISEKSEIFDDQFSVERPDGSNFTLKIRSTKLEDSAMYFCASRSGQQETQYFGPGTRLLVL.

The chain recombines TRBV5-1 with TRBJ2-1; 9 positions match TRBD1. V trimming: 3 bases; J trimming: 8 bases; junction bases outside the gene matches: 12. Germline V gene lookup returns CDR1 SGHRS and CDR2 YFSETQ. CDR3 length: 16 residues. The CDR3 loop reads CASSSAGTGRDDEQFF. The CDR3 nucleotides are TGCGCCAGCAGCTCCGCCGGGACAGGGAGGGACGATGAGCAGTTCTTC. Based on the CDR3 plus reference TRBV5-1 and TRBJ2-1, the full variable domain is KAGVTQTPRYLIKTRGQQVTLSCSPISGHRSVSWYQQTPGQGLQFLFEYFSETQRNKGNFPGRFSGRQFSNSRSEMNVSTLELGDSALYLCASSSAGTGRDDEQFFGPGTRLTVL.

The table lists this clone with a count of one. The chain couples TRBV7-9 to TRBJ2-7, with TRBD1 as a possible D gene (6 bases). Trimming stripped 1 base from V and 0 bases from J, with 22 bases between. The length of the CDR3 is 19 residues. Germline CDR1 is SEHNR and CDR2 is FQNEAQ (reference sequence). The CDR3 reads CASSLGGWAGARSSYEQYF. In nucleotides, the CDR3 is TGTGCCAGCAGCTTAGGGGGATGGGCAGGGGCCAGGAGCTCCTACGAGCAGTACTTC.

This rearrangement joins TRBV7-8 to TRBJ2-7, with 7 bases lining up with TRBD1. V trimming: 8 bases; J trimming: 2 bases; junction bases outside the gene matches: 9. Germline V CDR1 and CDR2: SGHVS, FQNEAQ. The length of the CDR3 is 14 residues. Here the CDR3 reads CASGRDRLAYEQYF. The CDR3 DNA reads TGTGCCAGCGGCCGGGACAGACTTGCCTACGAGCAGTACTTC.

In the case of this clone: At one end the junction does not follow the germline gene, possibly because of a read error. This chain connects TRBV30 to TRBJ2-2; TRBD2 is a possible D gene (5 bases). From germline, CDR1 is GTSNPN and CDR2 SVGIG (reference sequence). CDR3 length: 16 amino acids. The CDR3 region has the DNA TGTGCCTGGAGAAATGCGGCTAGCACCCTACACCGGGGAGCTGTTTTT. This translates into CAWRNAASTLHRGAVF.

This chain uses TRBV3-1 (or the pseudogene TRBV3-2) with TRBJ1-6; D ambiguous. CDR1 and CDR2 (germline): LGHDT, YNNKEL (reference sequence). V was shortened by 3 bases and J by 7 bases, with 10 bases between the two germline ends. CDR3 size: 14 residues. CDR3 in amino acids: CASSQVPENSPLHF. CDR3 bases: TGTGCCAGCAGCCAGGTACCGGAGAATTCACCCCTCCACTTT.

The J gene is TRBJ2-3, the V gene TRBV9, with D possibly TRBD2 on 6 matching bases. The length of the CDR3 is 15 residues. V dropped 2 bases and J dropped 0 bases, with 10 bases sitting between them. Germline loops: CDR1 SGDLS, CDR2 YYNGEE. The CDR3 nucleotides are TGTGCCAGCAGCGTTAGCGGAGTCAGCACAGATACGCAGTATTTT. This encodes CASSVSGVSTDTQYF. Supplemented by reference TRBV9 and TRBJ2-3, the full variable domain reads DSGVTQTPKHLITATGQRVTLRCSPRSGDLSVYWYQQSLDQGLQFLIQYYNGEERAKGNILERFSAQQFPDLHSELNLSSLELGDSALYFCASSVSGVSTDTQYFGPGTRLTVL.

This sequence joins TRBV9 and TRBJ2-3, with D maybe TRBD2 (5 bases). With 3 bases removed from V and 1 base from J, the gap between germline ends came to 15 bases. From germline, CDR1 is SGDLS and CDR2 YYNGEE. This CDR3 contains 16 residues. CDR3 sequence reads: CASSDSGGGGTDTQYF. The CDR3 coding sequence is TGTGCCAGCAGCGACAGCGGAGGTGGGGGCACAGATACGCAGTATTTT.

The rearrangement joins TRBV5-4 to TRBJ1-1; D is unresolved. The germline V gene encodes CDR1 SGHNT and CDR2 YYREEE (reference sequence). This CDR3 comprises 15 residues. Trimming shortened V by 3 bases and J by 5 bases, and 17 bases separated the two germline ends. The CDR3 loop is CASSYPDQRLTEAFF. DNA for the CDR3: TGTGCCAGCAGCTACCCGGACCAACGGTTGACTGAAGCTTTCTTT.

The chain joins TRBV24-1 to TRBJ1-5, with unresolved D. This CDR3 region has 15 residues. From germline, CDR1 is KGHDR and CDR2 SFDVKD. V was clipped by 5 bases and J by 3 bases, with 13 bases between them. Here the CDR3 DNA reads TGTGCCACCAGTGCCGGACGGGCAGCCAATCAGCCCCAGCATTTT. It yields the protein CATSAGRAANQPQHF.

V gene TRBV28 combines with J gene TRBJ2-2, with 12 bases fitting TRBD2. The germline V gene encodes CDR1 MDHEN and CDR2 SYDVKM. This CDR3 has 16 amino acids. J was trimmed by 6 bases and V by 0 bases; bases with no gene match: 2. CDR3 nucleotide sequence: TGTGCCAGCAGTTTATGGCTAGCGGGAGGGCCCGGGGAGCTGTTTTTT. This codes for CASSLWLAGGPGELFF.